One and the same sample provided the 20 T cell receptor beta chains below, sequenced in a study of a mutant IDH1 vaccine in newly diagnosed glioma. No cognate antigen is known for these TCRs. Time point specified: week 47, end of study. Topical imiquimod accompanied each vaccine dose, which consisted of 300 ug of mutant IDH1 20-mer peptide. The repertoire was sequenced with immunoSEQ multiplex PCR; TCRdb's copy has only in-frame clones and lacks some. Among approximately 50,000 clones listed, 76% were seen once. Sequencing was performed on PBMCs, taken from a glioma patient whose treatment included an IDH1 peptide vaccine. Receptors were obtained from a woman in her 40s with glioma. Some clones in this sample may be carry-over from other donors' samples.

The CDR3 loop reads CASSWGTSPETQYF. CDR3 nucleotides: TGTGCCAGCAGCTGGGGGACTAGCCCTGAGACCCAGTACTTC. The chain employs TRBV5-6 and TRBJ2-5, with 9 bases lining up with TRBD2. CDR1 and CDR2 from the germline V gene are SGHDT and YYEEEE. V shed 3 bases, J shed 5 bases, and the junction held 5 bases outside the gene matches. The CDR3 sequence is 14 residues long.

This clone was seen a few times. This chain links TRBV25-1 with TRBJ1-4; the D is unclear. Germline V CDR1 and CDR2: MGHDK, SYGVNS. This CDR3 region has 11 residues. Trimming cost V 0 bases and J 10 bases, with 3 bases left between them. This CDR3 is CASSEYRKLFF. In nucleotides, the CDR3 is TGTGCCAGCAGTGAATATAGAAAACTGTTTTTT.

V and J are TRBV13 and TRBJ1-4, with 7 bases that match TRBD1. V lost 5 bases, J lost 4 bases, and 4 bases stayed unmatched. The CDR3 is 14 amino acids. Germline V gives CDR1 PRHDT, CDR2 FYEKMQ (reference sequence). Here the CDR3 reads CASSPRGRNEKLFF. CDR3 nucleotides: TGTGCCAGCAGCCCTAGGGGGCGTAATGAAAAACTGTTTTTT.

In its sample, this clone was seen a few times. J is TRBJ1-1 and V is TRBV9; 7 positions agree with TRBD1. Germline CDR1 reads SGDLS; CDR2 reads YYNGEE. V lost 3 bases to trimming and J lost 0 bases; unmatched junction nucleotides: 8. The CDR3 runs to 16 residues. The CDR3 protein is CASSGRGGVMNTEAFF. The CDR3 coding sequence is TGTGCCAGCAGCGGCAGGGGGGGGGTTATGAACACTGAAGCTTTCTTT.

The count of this clone is one. The V and J genes are TRBV13 and TRBJ1-2; D gene ambiguous. There are 15 residues in the CDR3. Germline CDR1 and CDR2: PRHDT and FYEKMQ (reference sequence). The V and J ends lost 1 base and 1 base respectively, with 10 bases between them. The CDR3 nucleotides are TGTGCCAGCAGCTTAGACCCGACAAGTAACTATGGCTACACCTTC. Protein: CASSLDPTSNYGYTF.

This clone was detected only a few times. This chain uses TRBV6-5 with TRBJ1-1; no definite D call. Looked up from germline, CDR1 is MNHEY and CDR2 is SVGAGI. Between the trimmed V and J ends, which lost 8 bases and 7 bases, there was a span of 17 bases. The CDR3 is made up of 13 amino acids. For the CDR3, the DNA is TGTGCCAGCGCCATCGTGGCTTATGGTGAAGCTTTCTTT. This gives the protein CASAIVAYGEAFF.

As concerns this clone: Sequence at one end of the junction differs from germline and may be a read error. The chain joins TRBV7-7 to TRBJ2-3; TRBD2 is a possible D gene (6 bases). CDR1 SSHAT and CDR2 FNYEAQ come from the germline V gene (reference sequence). The CDR3 length is 15 residues. The CDR3 sequence is CASSLGRGSTDTQYF. CDR3 coding DNA: TGTGCTAGCAGCTTGGGGCGGGGAAGCACAGATACGCAGTATTTT.

The genes are TRBV2 and TRBJ2-6; no definite D call. Germline assignment: CDR1 SNHLY and CDR2 FYNNEI. CDR3 length equals 16 residues. Trimming cost V 5 bases and J 4 bases, with 15 bases left between them. The CDR3 loop is CASSPLSASGANVLTF. CDR3 nucleotide sequence: TGTGCCAGCAGTCCCCTCAGCGCTTCAGGGGCCAACGTCCTGACTTTC.

The rearrangement uses TRBV28 and TRBJ2-7; 8 bases line up with TRBD1. The CDR3 covers 15 residues. The trim removed 5 bases at V and 6 bases at J, leaving 12 bases unmatched. Germline CDR1 MDHEN, CDR2 SYDVKM. The CDR3 sequence: CASSTIDRGLGEQYF. CDR3 sequence (DNA): TGTGCCAGCAGTACGATAGACAGGGGTTTGGGCGAGCAGTACTTC.

This clone occurred a few times. The chain combines TRBV5-4 with TRBJ2-2, with TRBD2 matching over 10 bases. This CDR3 contains 16 residues. The V segment lost 0 bases and the J segment 7 bases; nucleotides outside the gene matches: 6. In germline, CDR1 is SGHNT, CDR2 YYREEE (reference sequence). The CDR3 coding sequence is TGTGCCAGCAGCTTGGTGAGCGGGAGGGCCATCGGGGAGCTGTTTTTT. Amino acid sequence: CASSLVSGRAIGELFF.

The genes are TRBV2 and TRBJ1-4; D may be TRBD1 (5 bases). This CDR3 spans 14 amino acids. Trimming shortened V by 6 bases and J by 4 bases, and 12 bases separated the two germline ends. CDR1 and CDR2 from the germline V gene are SNHLY and FYNNEI. DNA of the CDR3: TGTGCCAGCAGCGCCCGGGACTTTAATGAAAAACTGTTTTTT. It specifies CASSARDFNEKLFF.

This chain joins TRBV6-1 and TRBJ1-6; no firm D call. Trimming took 4 bases from V and 10 from J, leaving 14 bases between them. CDR3 length equals 14 residues. Germline assignment: CDR1 MNHNS and CDR2 SASEGT. In nucleotides, the CDR3 is TGTGCCAGCAGTGGAAGGGAAGTACAGTCACCCCTCCACTTT. Its translation is CASSGREVQSPLHF.

This chain links TRBV9 with TRBJ2-2; no firm D call. CDR3 length: 13 amino acids. Germline CDR1 reads SGDLS; CDR2 reads YYNGEE. Between the trimmed V and J ends, which lost 6 bases and 0 bases, there was a span of 6 bases. CDR3 DNA sequence: TGTGCCAGCACCGAGTCGAACACCGGGGAGCTGTTTTTT. Protein sequence: CASTESNTGELFF.

The rearrangement links TRBV9 to TRBJ2-5; tentative D call: TRBD2 (5 bases). V was cut by 3 bases and J by 5 bases, with 14 bases left in between. This CDR3 spans 14 amino acids. In germline, CDR1 is SGDLS, CDR2 YYNGEE. As DNA, the CDR3 is TGTGCCAGCAGCGCCCGCCCGGGGTCGGAGACCCAGTACTTC. It translates to CASSARPGSETQYF.

The chain carries TRBV6-6 and TRBJ2-5; tentative D call: TRBD1 (6 bases). The germline CDR1 and CDR2 sequences are MNHNY and SVGAGI (reference sequence). The germline V and J ends were trimmed by 6 bases and 1 base, with 15 bases remaining between them. CDR3 length equals 15 residues. CDR3 bases: TGTGCCAGCAGATCGCCGGACAGCTCCCAAGAGACCCAGTACTTC. Translated, it gives CASRSPDSSQETQYF.

This clone was seen only a few times. The rearrangement uses TRBV30 and TRBJ1-5; no definite D call. Between the trimmed V and J ends, which lost 2 bases and 2 bases, there was a span of 19 bases. The CDR3 loop spans 17 amino acids. Per the germline V gene, CDR1 is GTSNPN and CDR2 is SVGIG (reference sequence). CDR3 bases: TGTGCCTGGAGTTATGGGGTCCAGGCCTTTCGCAATCAGCCCCAGCATTTT. It yields the protein CAWSYGVQAFRNQPQHF. The entire variable domain, with the rest obtained from reference TRBV30 and TRBJ1-5, is as follows: SQTIHQWPATLVQPVGSPLSLECTVEGTSNPNLYWYRQAAGRGLQLLFYSVGIGQISSEVPQNLSASRPQDRQFILSSKKLLLSDSGFYLCAWSYGVQAFRNQPQHFGDGTRLSIL.

This clone appeared a single time. The chain links TRBV6-1 to TRBJ2-6; TRBD1 agrees at 7 bases. V lost 0 bases to trimming and J lost 0 bases; unmatched junction nucleotides: 11. The CDR3 has 20 amino acids. Germline-derived CDR1 and CDR2 are MNHNS and SASEGT. The CDR3 DNA sequence: TGTGCCAGCAGTGAAGCGCCGGCAGGGGGTCCTGCCTCTGGGGCCAACGTCCTGACTTTC. This sequence encodes CASSEAPAGGPASGANVLTF.

This clone appeared a single time. This chain uses TRBV5-1 with TRBJ2-1; 12 nucleotides agree with TRBD2. The CDR3 spans 17 residues. Trimming removed 4 bases from V and 4 bases from J; junction bases left unmatched: 9. CDR1 is SGHRS, CDR2 YFSETQ, per germline. The CDR3 sequence: CASSKLAGGTLYNEQFF. The CDR3 region has the DNA TGCGCCAGCAGCAAACTAGCGGGGGGAACATTATACAATGAGCAGTTCTTC.

This clone was found once. The chain recombines TRBV6-4 with TRBJ1-1; TRBD1 agrees at 11 bases. The junction had 6 bases not matched to a gene; V was cut back by 6 bases and J by 6 bases. Looked up from germline, CDR1 is MRHNA and CDR2 is SNTAGT. The CDR3 spans 14 residues. CDR3: CASRPRTGGSEAFF. The CDR3 DNA is TGTGCCAGCAGACCCAGGACAGGGGGCTCTGAAGCTTTCTTT.

In its sample, this clone was seen once. Written as DNA, the CDR3 is TGTGCCAGCATCGGTAACGAGCAGTACTTC. Protein: CASIGNEQYF. The rearrangement joins TRBV2 to TRBJ2-7, with D hard to call. The germline V gene encodes CDR1 SNHLY and CDR2 FYNNEI. This CDR3 has 10 residues. V was shortened by 7 bases and J by 5 bases, with 6 bases between the two germline ends.